This TCR beta chain comes out of a study of Graves' ophthalmopathy and Graves' hyperthyroidism. Study-level points and caveats: Blood shared most expanded thyroid clonotypes above 0.001 frequency.

With 0 bases clipped from V and 4 bases from J, the junction kept 14 bases outside the gene matches. Germline V gene lookup returns CDR1 LNHNV and CDR2 YYDKDF (reference sequence). The CDR3 length is 19 residues. Serum thyroxine and TRAb, along with clinical symptoms, thyroid ultrasound and orbital computed tomography, were what diagnosis relied on. RNA transcripts were the template, and TCR beta CDR3 regions were amplified from them. In the first round, RT-PCR was carried out with HTBI primers, and a multiplex PCR formed the second round. TCRdb analysed the multiplex PCR reads with MiXCR anew, one entry per CDR3 protein. The sample consists of about 400,000 distinct CDR3 sequences, 18% of them appearing once. This clonotype was counted many times. Its antigen is undetermined.

This sequence was found in a woman between 18 and 29 years old with Graves' ophthalmopathy. The chain combines TRBV15 with TRBJ2-7; 11 nucleotides line up with TRBD2. The sample was peripheral blood. CDR3 coding DNA: TGTGCCACCAGCAGAGAAGGAGGCTCAACTAGCGGGGGAAGGTACGAGCAGTACTTC. Translated, it gives CATSREGGSTSGGRYEQYF.